This TCR beta chain was sequenced during a study of circulating CD8 cells and anti-PD-1 response in melanoma. Notes on the study in general: The cohort mixed treatment-naive and previously treated patients.

This CDR3 has 10 residues. Germline CDR1 reads GTSNPN; CDR2 reads SVGIG (reference sequence). Four subsets defined by PD-1 and/or TIGIT were sorted from live CD3+CD8+TCRalphabeta+ cells. Using about 15 ng of total RNA, TCR libraries were made with the QIAseq Immune Repertoire TCR panel. TCRdb recomputed calls from the reads with MiXCR, one row per CDR3 protein. Of some 400 distinct CDR3 sequences in the sample, around 11% are singletons; the top ten hold 69%. In regard to this clonotype: Antigen unknown. The junction and the germline gene differ at one end; a read error may be behind it.

The source of this sequence is a human donor with melanoma. The input for sequencing was CD8+ T cells from PBMCs, taken at baseline or after one month of anti-PD-1 therapy (not recorded which). This sequence joins TRBV30 and TRBJ1-1; D not certain. The CDR3 DNA sequence: TGTGCCTGGAGTGGACCGACGATAGTCTTT. It encodes CAWSGPTIVF. Full variable domain (missing parts from reference TRBV30 and TRBJ1-1): SQTIHQWPATLVQPVGSPLSLECTVEGTSNPNLYWYRQAAGRGLQLLFYSVGIGQISSEVPQNLSASRPQDRQFILSSKKLLLSDSGFYLCAWSGPTIVFGQGTRLTVV.